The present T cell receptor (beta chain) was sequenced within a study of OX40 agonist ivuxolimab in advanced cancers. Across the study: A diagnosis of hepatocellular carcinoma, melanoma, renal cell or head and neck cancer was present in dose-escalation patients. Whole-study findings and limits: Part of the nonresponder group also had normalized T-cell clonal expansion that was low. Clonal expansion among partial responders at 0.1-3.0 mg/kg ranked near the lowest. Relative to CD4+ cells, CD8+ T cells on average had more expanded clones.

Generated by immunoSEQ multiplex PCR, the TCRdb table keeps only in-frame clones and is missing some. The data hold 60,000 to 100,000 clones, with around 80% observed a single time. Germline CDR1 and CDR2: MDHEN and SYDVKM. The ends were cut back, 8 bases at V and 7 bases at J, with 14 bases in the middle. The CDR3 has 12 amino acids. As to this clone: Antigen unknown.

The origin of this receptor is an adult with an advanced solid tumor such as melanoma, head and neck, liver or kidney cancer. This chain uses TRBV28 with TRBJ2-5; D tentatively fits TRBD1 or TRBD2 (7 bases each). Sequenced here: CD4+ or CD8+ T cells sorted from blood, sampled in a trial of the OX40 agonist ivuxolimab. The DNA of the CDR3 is TGTGCCAGCCATTCAGGGGGGGGGACCCAGTACTTC. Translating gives CASHSGGGTQYF.